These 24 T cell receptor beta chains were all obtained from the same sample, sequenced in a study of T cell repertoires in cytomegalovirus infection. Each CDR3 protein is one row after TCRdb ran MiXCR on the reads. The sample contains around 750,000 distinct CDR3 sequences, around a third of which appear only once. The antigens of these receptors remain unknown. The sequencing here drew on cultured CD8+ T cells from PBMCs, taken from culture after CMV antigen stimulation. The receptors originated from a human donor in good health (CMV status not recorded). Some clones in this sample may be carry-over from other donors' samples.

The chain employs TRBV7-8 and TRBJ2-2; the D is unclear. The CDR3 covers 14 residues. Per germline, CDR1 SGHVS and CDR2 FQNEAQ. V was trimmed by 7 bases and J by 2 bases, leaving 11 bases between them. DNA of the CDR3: TGTGCCAGCACCGAGTCCACTAACACCGGGGAGCTGTTTTTT. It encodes CASTESTNTGELFF.

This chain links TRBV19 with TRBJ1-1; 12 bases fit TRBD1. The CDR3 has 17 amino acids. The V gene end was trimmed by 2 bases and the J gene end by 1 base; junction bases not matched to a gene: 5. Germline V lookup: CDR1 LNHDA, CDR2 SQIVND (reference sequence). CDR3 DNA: TGTGCCAGTAGTATAACAGGGACAGGGGGCGCGAACACTGAAGCTTTCTTT. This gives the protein CASSITGTGGANTEAFF.

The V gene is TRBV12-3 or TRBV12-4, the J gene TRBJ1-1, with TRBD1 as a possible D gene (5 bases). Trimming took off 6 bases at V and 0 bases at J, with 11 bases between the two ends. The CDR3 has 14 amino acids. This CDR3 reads CASRDTYMNTEAFF. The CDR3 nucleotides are TGTGCCAGCAGGGACACCTACATGAACACTGAAGCTTTCTTT.

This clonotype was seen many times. CDR3 protein: CASSLERLYEQYV. In DNA form, the CDR3 reads TGTGCCAGCAGCTTAGAGCGACTCTACGAGCAGTACGTC. The V gene is TRBV7-8, the J gene TRBJ2-7; no firm D call. Between the trimmed V and J ends, which lost 1 base and 3 bases, there was a span of 7 bases. This CDR3 has 13 residues. Germline V gene lookup returns CDR1 SGHVS and CDR2 FQNEAQ.

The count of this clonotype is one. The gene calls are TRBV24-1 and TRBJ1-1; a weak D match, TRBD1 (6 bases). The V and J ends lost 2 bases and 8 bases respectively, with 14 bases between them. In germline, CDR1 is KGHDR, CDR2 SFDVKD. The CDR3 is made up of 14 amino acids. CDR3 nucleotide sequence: TGTGCCACCAGTGATTGGGCCCCGGACAGCGAAGCTTTCTTT. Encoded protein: CATSDWAPDSEAFF.

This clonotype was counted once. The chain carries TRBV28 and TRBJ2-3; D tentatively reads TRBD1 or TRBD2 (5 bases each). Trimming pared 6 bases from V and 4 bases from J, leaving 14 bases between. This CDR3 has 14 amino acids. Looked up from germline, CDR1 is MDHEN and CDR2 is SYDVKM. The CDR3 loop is CASRLLRGADTQYF. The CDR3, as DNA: TGTGCCAGCAGGCTATTAAGGGGAGCAGATACGCAGTATTTT.

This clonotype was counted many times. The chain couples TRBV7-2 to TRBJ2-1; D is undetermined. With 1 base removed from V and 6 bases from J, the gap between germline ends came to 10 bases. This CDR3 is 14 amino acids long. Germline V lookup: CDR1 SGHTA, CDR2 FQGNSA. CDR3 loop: CASSLGHRPNEQFF. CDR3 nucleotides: TGTGCCAGCAGCTTAGGACATAGGCCCAATGAGCAGTTCTTC.

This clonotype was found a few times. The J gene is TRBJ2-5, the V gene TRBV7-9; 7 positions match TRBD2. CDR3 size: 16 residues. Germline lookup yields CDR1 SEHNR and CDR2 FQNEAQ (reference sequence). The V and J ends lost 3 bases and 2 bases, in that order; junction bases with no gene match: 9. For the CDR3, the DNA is TGTGCCAGCAGCTTGGGGGGAAGGACTAGACAAGAGACCCAGTACTTC. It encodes CASSLGGRTRQETQYF.

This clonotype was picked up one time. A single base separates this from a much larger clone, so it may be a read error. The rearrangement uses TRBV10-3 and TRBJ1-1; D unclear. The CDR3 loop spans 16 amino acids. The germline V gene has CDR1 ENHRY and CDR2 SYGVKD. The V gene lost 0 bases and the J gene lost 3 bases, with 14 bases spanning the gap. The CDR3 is CAISESRYSRDTEAFF. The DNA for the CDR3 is TGTGCCATCAGTGAGTCTAGGTACAGCAGAGACACTGAAGCTTTCTTT.

The CDR3 bases are TGTGCCAGCAGCTCCCCAGGGGGCAGGGTCGATGAGCAGTTCTTC. This encodes CASSSPGGRVDEQFF. The chain has TRBV5-5 and TRBJ2-1, with TRBD1 matching over 8 bases. Germline CDR1 and CDR2: SGHKS and YYEKEE (reference sequence). The CDR3 length is 15 residues. The junction had 10 bases not matched to a gene; V was cut back by 3 bases and J by 8 bases.

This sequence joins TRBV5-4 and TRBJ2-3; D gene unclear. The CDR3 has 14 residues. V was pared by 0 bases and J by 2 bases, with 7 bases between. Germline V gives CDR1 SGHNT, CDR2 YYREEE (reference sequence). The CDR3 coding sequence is TGTGCCAGCAGCTTGGTGTCCGACACAGATACGCAGTATTTT. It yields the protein CASSLVSDTDTQYF.

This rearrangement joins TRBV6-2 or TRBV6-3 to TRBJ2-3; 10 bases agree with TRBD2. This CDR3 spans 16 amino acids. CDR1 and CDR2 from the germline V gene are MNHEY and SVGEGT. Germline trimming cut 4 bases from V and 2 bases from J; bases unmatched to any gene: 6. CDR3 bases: TGTGCCAGCAGTTCCTTCAGCGGGGGGGACACAGATACGCAGTATTTT. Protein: CASSSFSGGDTDTQYF.

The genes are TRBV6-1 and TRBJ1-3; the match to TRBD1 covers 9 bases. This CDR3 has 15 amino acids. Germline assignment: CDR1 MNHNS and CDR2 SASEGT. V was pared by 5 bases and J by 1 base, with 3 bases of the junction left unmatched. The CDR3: CASSTGGFSGNTIYF. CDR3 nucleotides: TGTGCCAGCAGTACAGGGGGCTTTTCTGGAAACACCATATATTTT.

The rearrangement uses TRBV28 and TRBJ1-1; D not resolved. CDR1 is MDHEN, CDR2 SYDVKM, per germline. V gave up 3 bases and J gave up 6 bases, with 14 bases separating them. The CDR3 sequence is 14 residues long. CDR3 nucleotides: TGTGCCAGCAGTTTTGGCCCTAGCCCCCCTGAAGCTTTCTTT. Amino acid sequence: CASSFGPSPPEAFF.

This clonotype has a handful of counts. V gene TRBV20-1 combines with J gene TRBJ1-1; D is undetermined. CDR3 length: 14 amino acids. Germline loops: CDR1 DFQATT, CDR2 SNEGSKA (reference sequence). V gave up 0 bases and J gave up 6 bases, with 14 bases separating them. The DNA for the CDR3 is TGCAGTGCTAGAGATTATAGGGAGAGCCCTGAAGCTTTCTTT. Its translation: CSARDYRESPEAFF.

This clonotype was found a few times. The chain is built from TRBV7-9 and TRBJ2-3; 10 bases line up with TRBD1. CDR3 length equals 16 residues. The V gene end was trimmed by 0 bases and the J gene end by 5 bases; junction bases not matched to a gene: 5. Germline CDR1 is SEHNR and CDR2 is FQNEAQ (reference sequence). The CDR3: CASSLAPGTGVDTQYF. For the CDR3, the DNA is TGTGCCAGCAGCTTAGCCCCCGGGACAGGGGTAGATACGCAGTATTTT.

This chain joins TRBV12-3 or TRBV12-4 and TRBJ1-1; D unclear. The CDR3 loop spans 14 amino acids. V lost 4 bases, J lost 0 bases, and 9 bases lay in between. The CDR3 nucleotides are TGTGCCAGCAGTTCCTCGGCGATGAACACTGAAGCTTTCTTT. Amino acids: CASSSSAMNTEAFF.

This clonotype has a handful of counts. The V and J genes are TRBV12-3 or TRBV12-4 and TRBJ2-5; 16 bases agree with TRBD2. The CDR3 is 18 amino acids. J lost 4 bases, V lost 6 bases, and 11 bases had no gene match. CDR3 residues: CASSHGTSGGALGETQYF. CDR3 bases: TGTGCCAGCAGCCATGGGACTAGCGGGGGGGCCTTGGGAGAGACCCAGTACTTC.

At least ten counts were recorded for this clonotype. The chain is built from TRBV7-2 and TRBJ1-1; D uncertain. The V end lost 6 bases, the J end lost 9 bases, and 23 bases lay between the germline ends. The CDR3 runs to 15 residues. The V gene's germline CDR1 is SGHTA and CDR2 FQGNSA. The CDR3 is CASSLGHKPLPKAFF. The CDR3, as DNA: TGTGCCAGCAGTCTAGGGCATAAGCCTCTCCCAAAAGCTTTCTTT.

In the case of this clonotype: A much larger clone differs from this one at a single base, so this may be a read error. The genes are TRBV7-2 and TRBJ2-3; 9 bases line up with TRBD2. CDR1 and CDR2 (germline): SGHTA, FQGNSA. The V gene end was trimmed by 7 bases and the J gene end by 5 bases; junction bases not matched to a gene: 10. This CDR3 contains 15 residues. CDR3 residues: CASTLRLAVGDTQYF. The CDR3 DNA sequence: TGTGCCAGCACCCTAAGACTAGCGGTGGGAGATACGCAGTATTTT. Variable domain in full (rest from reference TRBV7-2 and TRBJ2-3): GAGVSQSPSNKVTEKGKDVELRCDPISGHTALYWYRQSLGQGLEFLIYFQGNSAPDKSGLPSDRFSAERTGGSVSTLTIQRTQQEDSAVYLCASTLRLAVGDTQYFGPGTRLTVL.

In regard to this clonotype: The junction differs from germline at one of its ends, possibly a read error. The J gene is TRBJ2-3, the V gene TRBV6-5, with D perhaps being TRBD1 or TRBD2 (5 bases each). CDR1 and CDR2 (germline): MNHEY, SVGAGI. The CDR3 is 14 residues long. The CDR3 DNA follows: TGTGCCAGCAGAACCGGGACCAGCAGAGATACGCAGTATTTT. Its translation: CASRTGTSRDTQYF.

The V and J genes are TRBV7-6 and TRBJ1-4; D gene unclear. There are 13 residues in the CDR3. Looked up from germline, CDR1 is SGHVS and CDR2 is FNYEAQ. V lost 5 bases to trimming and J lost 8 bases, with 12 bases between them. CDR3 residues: CASSIRLGEKLFF. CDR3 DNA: TGTGCCAGCAGCATAAGGCTCGGGGAAAAACTGTTTTTT.

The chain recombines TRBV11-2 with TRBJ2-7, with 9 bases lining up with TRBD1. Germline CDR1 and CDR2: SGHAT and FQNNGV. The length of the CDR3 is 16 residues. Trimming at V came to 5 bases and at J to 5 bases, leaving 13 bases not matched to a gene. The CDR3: CASSKWDRDIVHEQYV. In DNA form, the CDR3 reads TGTGCCAGCAGCAAATGGGACAGGGACATAGTCCACGAGCAGTACGTC.

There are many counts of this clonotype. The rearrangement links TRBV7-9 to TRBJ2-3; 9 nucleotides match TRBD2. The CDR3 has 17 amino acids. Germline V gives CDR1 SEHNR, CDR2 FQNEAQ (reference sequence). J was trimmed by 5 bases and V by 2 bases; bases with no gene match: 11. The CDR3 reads CASSLTWTSEIEDTQYF. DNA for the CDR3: TGTGCCAGCAGCTTAACCTGGACTAGCGAGATAGAAGATACGCAGTATTTT.